These 25 T cell receptor beta chains came from one sample sequenced in a study of T cell repertoires in cytomegalovirus infection. These TCRs' antigens remain unknown. TCRdb redid the calling of the reads with MiXCR, one entry per CDR3 protein. This table has about 740,000 distinct CDR3 sequences, around 31% appearing once. The material was cultured PBMCs, obtained from culture after CMV antigen stimulation. The receptors here all came from a human donor in good health (CMV status not recorded). Some clones in this sample may be carry-over from other donors' samples.

The chain combines TRBV3-1 with TRBJ2-6; D unclear. CDR1 is LGHDT and CDR2 is YNNKEL in the germline V gene (reference sequence). This CDR3 is 18 amino acids long. Trimming took 0 bases from V and 1 from J, leaving 13 bases between them. The CDR3 spells CASSQEYATRSGANVLTF. The CDR3 nucleotides are TGTGCCAGCAGCCAAGAATACGCCACGAGATCTGGGGCCAACGTCCTGACTTTC.

This clonotype has a handful of counts. This sequence joins TRBV7-6 and TRBJ2-1; 10 bases map to TRBD2. J gave up 9 bases and V 5 bases, and 7 bases lay outside the gene matches. The CDR3 runs 14 residues. Germline assignment: CDR1 SGHVS and CDR2 FNYEAQ. The CDR3 protein is CASSPRTSGPEQFF. The DNA for the CDR3 is TGTGCCAGCAGCCCTAGGACTAGCGGACCTGAGCAGTTCTTC.

The chain couples TRBV9 to TRBJ2-7; TRBD2 agrees at 7 bases. V dropped 2 bases and J dropped 6; count of bases not matched to a gene: 11. There are 15 residues in the CDR3. Germline V gene lookup returns CDR1 SGDLS and CDR2 YYNGEE. CDR3 bases: TGTGCCAGCAGCGTTTCCGGCGGGAGCCCCAGCGAGCAGTACTTC. Translation: CASSVSGGSPSEQYF.

The rearrangement uses TRBV29-1 and TRBJ2-1; the match to TRBD2 covers 7 bases. V dropped 3 bases and J dropped 1; count of bases not matched to a gene: 6. CDR3 size: 15 residues. Germline CDR1 is SQVTM and CDR2 is ANQGSEA. The CDR3, as DNA: TGCAGCGTTGAGAGTAGCGGGTCATCCTACAATGAGCAGTTCTTC. Protein sequence: CSVESSGSSYNEQFF.

The chain combines TRBV20-1 with TRBJ1-5, with 12 bases fitting TRBD1. Unmatched junction bases numbered 12, after V lost 6 bases and J lost 0 bases. CDR1 and CDR2 (germline): DFQATT, SNEGSKA (reference sequence). The CDR3 contains 18 residues. The CDR3 spells CSANKGQGAQNSNQPQHF. The CDR3 coding sequence is TGCAGTGCAAACAAGGGACAGGGGGCCCAGAATAGCAATCAGCCCCAGCATTTT.

The chain joins TRBV28 to TRBJ2-1; D gene uncertain. In germline, CDR1 is MDHEN, CDR2 SYDVKM. The CDR3 has 14 residues. With 7 bases removed from V and 5 bases from J, the gap between germline ends came to 15 bases. CDR3 nucleotide sequence: TGTGCCAGCAAAAACCTTAGGCTCCACAATGAGCAGTTCTTC. Translated, it gives CASKNLRLHNEQFF.

This chain uses TRBV20-1 with TRBJ1-5, with D tentatively TRBD1 (6 bases). V lost 3 bases to trimming and J lost 5 bases, with 14 bases between them. This CDR3 region has 14 residues. Germline CDR1 is DFQATT and CDR2 is SNEGSKA (reference sequence). The CDR3 coding sequence is TGCAGTGCTAGTTTGGGGGGCCGGGATCAGCCCCAGCATTTT. Its translation: CSASLGGRDQPQHF.

This clonotype was picked up one time. The V gene is TRBV28, the J gene TRBJ2-1; D gene unclear. CDR1 and CDR2 (germline): MDHEN, SYDVKM. V gave up 5 bases and J gave up 0 bases, with 20 bases separating them. CDR3 size: 18 residues. The CDR3 DNA follows: TGTGCCAGCAGTCCGGACCCCCCACCGTCATACTCCTACAATGAGCAGTTCTTC. It specifies CASSPDPPPSYSYNEQFF.

The chain employs TRBV19 and TRBJ2-3, with D perhaps TRBD1 (5 bases). Germline-derived CDR1 and CDR2 are LNHDA and SQIVND (reference sequence). V gave up 3 bases and J gave up 4 bases, with 14 bases separating them. The CDR3 has 15 residues. The CDR3 loop is CASSMGRILPDTQYF. CDR3 nucleotides: TGTGCCAGTAGTATGGGGCGGATACTTCCAGATACGCAGTATTTT.

The CDR3 spells CASSSRQGAIPYEQYF. CDR3 sequence (DNA): TGTGCCAGCAGTTCTCGACAGGGGGCCATTCCCTACGAGCAGTACTTC. The rearrangement uses TRBV6-8 and TRBJ2-7, with 10 bases that match TRBD1. Looked up from germline, CDR1 is MNHGY and CDR2 is SAAAGT. The CDR3 has 16 residues. V was clipped by 4 bases and J by 2 bases; unmatched bases: 8.

This clonotype was seen only a few times. The rearrangement joins TRBV19 to TRBJ2-7, with D unclear. The length of the CDR3 is 12 residues. Germline assignment: CDR1 LNHDA and CDR2 SQIVND (reference sequence). Trimming took off 5 bases at V and 7 bases at J, with 12 bases between the two ends. DNA for the CDR3: TGTGCCAGTAGTTCGTTCGACCGGGAGCAGTACTTC. Translated: CASSSFDREQYF. Full variable domain (outside the CDR3, taken from reference TRBV19 and TRBJ2-7): DGGITQSPKYLFRKEGQNVTLSCEQNLNHDAMYWYRQDPGQGLRLIYYSQIVNDFQKGDIAEGYSVSREKKESFPLTVTSAQKNPTAFYLCASSSFDREQYFGPGTRLTVT.

The chain joins TRBV12-3 or TRBV12-4 to TRBJ2-1, with 8 bases fitting TRBD2. J was trimmed by 4 bases and V by 8 bases; bases with no gene match: 7. This CDR3 region has 14 residues. CDR3 residues: CASGVLAVYNEQFF. The CDR3 DNA sequence: TGTGCCAGCGGGGTACTAGCGGTATACAATGAGCAGTTCTTC.

This chain links TRBV2 with TRBJ2-3, with 8 positions matching TRBD2. The CDR3 runs 15 residues. CDR1 and CDR2 from the germline V gene are SNHLY and FYNNEI. Germline trimming cut 4 bases from V and 10 bases from J; bases unmatched to any gene: 13. The CDR3 sequence: CASSVGSGAWGAQYF. Here the CDR3 DNA reads TGTGCCAGCAGTGTAGGTAGCGGGGCTTGGGGTGCGCAGTATTTT.

The CDR3 coding sequence is TGTGCTAGTGGTTCCATGAGGCCGATAGTAGCTCCCCCTCTCAATGAGCAGTTCTTC. It codes for CASGSMRPIVAPPLNEQFF. The rearrangement joins TRBV12-5 to TRBJ2-1, with D unclear. The CDR3 is 19 residues long. V lost 4 bases to trimming and J lost 6 bases, with 28 bases between them. Germline V gene sequence: CDR1 LGHNT, CDR2 FRNRAP.

This rearrangement joins TRBV7-2 to TRBJ1-5; no clear D. The germline V and J ends were trimmed by 0 bases and 7 bases, with 13 bases remaining between them. This CDR3 spans 15 amino acids. CDR1 SGHTA and CDR2 FQGNSA come from the germline V gene. Here the CDR3 reads CASSLARASGQPQHF. Written as DNA, the CDR3 is TGTGCCAGCAGCTTAGCGAGGGCTTCGGGCCAGCCCCAGCATTTT.

The chain has TRBV4-3 and TRBJ1-3, with D hard to call. This CDR3 comprises 17 residues. Germline CDR1 is LGHNA and CDR2 is YSLEER. V shed 0 bases and J shed 1 base, with 13 bases lying between them. The CDR3 reads CASSQEWFLGSGNTIYF. CDR3 nucleotide sequence: TGCGCCAGCAGCCAAGAGTGGTTTTTAGGGTCTGGAAACACCATATATTTT.

This clonotype was detected only once. V and J are TRBV28 and TRBJ1-1; TRBD1 matches 8 bases. Unmatched junction bases numbered 10, after V lost 8 bases and J lost 5 bases. Germline V gene sequence: CDR1 MDHEN, CDR2 SYDVKM. This CDR3 comprises 14 residues. This CDR3 is CASGASGGETEAFF. The DNA of the CDR3 is TGTGCCAGCGGCGCGTCAGGGGGCGAAACTGAAGCTTTCTTT.

This chain links TRBV3-1 with TRBJ1-2; D may be TRBD1 (5 bases). Trimming cost V 6 bases and J 6 bases, with 26 bases left between them. Germline V gene sequence: CDR1 LGHDT, CDR2 YNNKEL (reference sequence). The CDR3 consists of 17 residues. This CDR3 reads CASSPTPDSRSSDGYTF. The CDR3 DNA sequence: TGTGCCAGCAGTCCTACCCCTGACAGTCGCTCTTCGGATGGCTACACCTTC.

This clonotype was counted only a few times. V is TRBV14 and J is TRBJ2-3; 9 bases agree with TRBD2. CDR1 is SGHDN and CDR2 is FVKESK in the germline V gene. The length of the CDR3 is 17 residues. J lost 3 bases, V lost 4 bases, and 11 bases had no gene match. The CDR3 DNA reads as TGTGCCAGCAGCCTTAATGCCGGGACTAGCCTAACAGATACGCAGTATTTT. Translating it yields CASSLNAGTSLTDTQYF.

CDR3 DNA sequence: TGCGCCAGCAGCCAAGTGGGACAGCCTTACAATCAGCCCCAGCATTTT. It is translated as CASSQVGQPYNQPQHF. V and J are TRBV4-1 and TRBJ1-5; 7 bases fit TRBD1. Trimming took 1 base from V and 3 from J; bases not matched to a gene: 6. Germline V gene data show CDR1 as MGHRA and CDR2 as YSYEKL. CDR3 length: 16 residues.

The chain carries TRBV7-2 and TRBJ2-5; possible D gene TRBD2, 5 bases. Germline assignment: CDR1 SGHTA and CDR2 FQGNSA. This CDR3 spans 14 amino acids. V gave up 6 bases and J gave up 0 bases, with 11 bases separating them. The CDR3 sequence is CASRPSRDQETQYF. The CDR3 DNA sequence: TGTGCCAGCAGACCGTCGAGGGACCAAGAGACCCAGTACTTC.

This sequence joins TRBV11-2 and TRBJ1-4, with D perhaps matching TRBD1 (6 bases). CDR1 SGHAT and CDR2 FQNNGV come from the germline V gene. This CDR3 is 16 amino acids long. V was clipped by 5 bases and J by 3 bases, with 16 bases between them. The CDR3 loop reads CASSLMRGAANEKLFF. The DNA for the CDR3 is TGTGCCAGCAGCCTGATGAGGGGGGCCGCTAATGAAAAACTGTTTTTT.

The table lists this clonotype with a few counts. The V call is TRBV7-2, the J call TRBJ2-1; 7 bases align to TRBD2. Trimming cost V 7 bases and J 1 base; bases outside gene matches: 4. Germline V gene sequence: CDR1 SGHTA, CDR2 FQGNSA. The CDR3 is 14 amino acids. CDR3 nucleotide sequence: TGTGCCAGCACCCTAGCGGTATCCTACAATGAGCAGTTCTTC. Its translation: CASTLAVSYNEQFF.

In this sample, this clonotype turned up many times. CDR3 nucleotides: TGTGCCAGCAGCTTAAGGTTGGCGGGGGTCCTTCCCACAGATACGCAGTATTTT. It translates to CASSLRLAGVLPTDTQYF. The chain recombines TRBV7-2 with TRBJ2-3; 7 nucleotides line up with TRBD2. The CDR3 has 18 amino acids. V lost 2 bases and J lost 2; bases outside the gene matches: 13. Germline CDR1 SGHTA, CDR2 FQGNSA.

V gene TRBV12-3 or TRBV12-4 combines with J gene TRBJ1-5; D is uncertain. Trimming shortened V by 4 bases and J by 6 bases, and 10 bases separated the two germline ends. The CDR3 loop spans 13 amino acids. CDR3 in amino acids: CASSSQLGQPQHF. As DNA, the CDR3 is TGTGCCAGCAGTTCCCAGTTGGGTCAGCCCCAGCATTTT.